This section outlines one T cell receptor (beta chain) sequence together with its context. This sample was taken from a study of cytomegalovirus exposure and HLA in healthy donors. Study summary: As released early, the data held approximately 80 million unique TCRs from HLA-typed donors.

A multiplex PCR was run with 60 Vbeta primers and 13 Jbeta primers. This table comes from immunoSEQ multiplex PCR, and its TCRdb copy is limited to in-frame clones, with some not included. The table includes 19,000 or so clones, about 77% detected once. This CDR3 has 13 residues. Trimming pared 8 bases from V and 0 bases from J, leaving 8 bases between. Germline loops: CDR1 ENHRY, CDR2 SYGVKD. V usage is TRBV10-3 and J usage is TRBJ2-1; D remains ambiguous. The receptor was isolated from a man between 18 and 35 years old in good health and CMV-seronegative. Material for sequencing was PBMCs. In nucleotides, the CDR3 is TGTGCCATCTCACAGAGCTCCTACAATGAGCAGTTCTTC. Translating gives CAISQSSYNEQFF.